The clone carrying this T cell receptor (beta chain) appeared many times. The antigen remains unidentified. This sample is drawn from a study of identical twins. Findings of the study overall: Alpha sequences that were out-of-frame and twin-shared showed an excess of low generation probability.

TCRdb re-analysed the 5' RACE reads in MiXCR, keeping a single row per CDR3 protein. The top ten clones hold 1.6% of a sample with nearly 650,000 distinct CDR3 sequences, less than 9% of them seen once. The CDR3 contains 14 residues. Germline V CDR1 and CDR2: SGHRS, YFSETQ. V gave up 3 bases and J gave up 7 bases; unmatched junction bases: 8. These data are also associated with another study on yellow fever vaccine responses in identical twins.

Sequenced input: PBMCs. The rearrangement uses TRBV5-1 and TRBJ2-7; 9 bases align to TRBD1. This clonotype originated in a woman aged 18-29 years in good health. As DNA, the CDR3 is TGCGCCAGCAGCTCCGGGACAGGGTCGGGGGAGCAGTACGTC. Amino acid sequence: CASSSGTGSGEQYV.